The entry below describes one T cell receptor beta chain. Its matching antigen is unknown. The CDR3 contains 17 residues. The trim removed 6 bases at V and 0 bases at J, leaving 13 bases unmatched. The V gene's germline CDR1 is LNHDA and CDR2 SQIVND (reference sequence). 13 Jbeta primers and 60 Vbeta primers were used for the PCR. Repertoires were generated with immunoSEQ multiplex PCR, while TCRdb's copy carries only in-frame clones and drops some. The repertoire includes about 190,000 clones, 75% to 90% of them detected once, and about 1% sits in the top ten. The sample belongs to a study of cytomegalovirus exposure and HLA in healthy donors. General study findings and limits: By HLA locus, TCR association rates varied in a later analysis, with DRB1 showing the most and HLA-C the fewest.

The sequencing sample was made of PBMCs. The sequence derives from a boy aged 2 to 10 in good health and CMV-seronegative. The chain joins TRBV19 to TRBJ2-7; TRBD2 matches 8 bases. Here the CDR3 DNA reads TGTGCCAGTAGCTCCCGGGATAGCGGGGAGATCTCCTACGAGCAGTACTTC. Translation: CASSSRDSGEISYEQYF.